A selection of T cell receptor beta chains follows, all from one sample in a study of T cells expressing NK-cell markers. TCRdb re-called the 5' RACE reads; every CDR3 protein appears as one record, without DNA. This sample's table has approximately 460,000 distinct CDR3 sequences. The sequenced material came from blood T cells: a sorted CD56 or NKG2C T cell subset, CD4+ or CD8+ T cells, or bulk PBMC T cells (not recorded which). The receptor set was obtained from a woman between 18 and 70 years old in good health. Both conserved end residues are part of each CDR3. Each record gives: J gene, V gene, CDR3 protein.

TRBJ2-7	TRBV7-9	CASSVGYGEQYF
TRBJ2-3	TRBV7-9	CASSYPWETDTQYF
TRBJ2-7	TRBV6-1	CASSPRGTSTYEQYF
TRBJ2-1	TRBV12-3/TRBV12-4	CASSQGTPSLWDEQFF
TRBJ2-3	TRBV19	CASSIGRSTDTQYF
TRBJ2-1	TRBV29-1	CSVEGVGRNYNEQFF
TRBJ1-1	TRBV5-1	CASSTYGSLNTEAFF
TRBJ2-1	TRBV6-2/TRBV6-3	CASSYSGTPKQFF
TRBJ1-3	TRBV3-1	CASSQVPGTGRRSSGNTIYF
TRBJ2-1	TRBV24-1	CATSDLGAGGLGEQFF
TRBJ2-1	TRBV10-1	CAGSPLTGGARFNEQFF
TRBJ2-3	TRBV28	CASSLPGLAGHTDTQYF
TRBJ1-3	TRBV9	CASSVGQTSGNTIYF
TRBJ2-2	TRBV12-5	CASGFPDLGTGELFF
TRBJ1-2	TRBV5-1	CASSLEGAGGYTF
TRBJ2-1	TRBV14	CASRGDSYNEQFF
TRBJ2-3	TRBV7-3	CASSPGRAATQYF
TRBJ1-4	TRBV5-5	CASSQLRGTGVEKLFF
TRBJ2-3	TRBV27	CASSFLDELRGDTQYF
TRBJ1-6	TRBV20-1	CSARAGGQVNSPLHF
TRBJ2-6	TRBV4-3	CASSQFGAGVSGANVLTF
TRBJ2-1	TRBV6-2/TRBV6-3	CASSYSNEQFF
TRBJ2-4	TRBV12-3/TRBV12-4	CASSFRGGPKNIQYF
TRBJ2-1	TRBV6-1	CASSQRGSYNEQFF
TRBJ2-3	TRBV5-1	CASSFTGAKGDTQYF
TRBJ1-5	TRBV20-1	CSARDLRTGTQPQHF
TRBJ2-3	TRBV11-2	CASSSSYLTGGRADTQYF
TRBJ2-3	TRBV20-1	CSARDWLAGAPDTQYF
TRBJ1-5	TRBV12-3/TRBV12-4	CASSLSDSKDQPQHF
TRBJ2-7	TRBV18	CASSPNGGYEQYF
TRBJ2-2	TRBV21-1	CASRGLALTGELFF
TRBJ1-6	TRBV12-3/TRBV12-4	CASRKQGLRNSPLRF
TRBJ1-1	TRBV6-5	CASSYGTGANTEAFF
TRBJ2-1	TRBV18	CASSPSLAHNEQFF
TRBJ1-5	TRBV7-2	CASSPREGGNQPQHF
TRBJ1-3	TRBV6-5	CASSSGVGTIYF
TRBJ1-4	TRBV9	CASSVAGATNEKLFF
TRBJ2-5	TRBV11-2	CASSLRLAGYQETQYF
TRBJ2-7	TRBV6-2/TRBV6-3	CASSYHRTSDYEQYF
TRBJ1-5	TRBV20-1	CSASPTFRQEHSNQPQHF
TRBJ2-5	TRBV20-1	CSARQTGIETQYF
TRBJ2-3	TRBV6-1	CASSEATADTQYF
TRBJ2-7	TRBV5-1	CASSSSGLPYEQYF
TRBJ2-1	TRBV7-2	CASSGGIGHEQFF
TRBJ1-5	TRBV5-8	CASSNPNRVAEHF
TRBJ1-1	TRBV5-6	CASSFPGGDTEAFF
TRBJ2-5	TRBV12-3/TRBV12-4	CASRGPQETQYF
TRBJ1-4	TRBV6-1	CASRLGTGSEKLFF
TRBJ2-3	TRBV6-1	CAISGGRGTDTQYF
TRBJ2-7	TRBV3-1	CASSRTYSYEQYF